These 30 T cell receptor beta chains originate from one sample sequenced in a study of cytomegalovirus exposure and HLA in healthy donors. The PCR ran on 60 Vbeta and 13 Jbeta primers. The table came from immunoSEQ multiplex PCR; TCRdb's copy has only in-frame clones and leaves some out. The sample shows approximately 160,000 clones, about 70% of them seen only once. The specimen was PBMCs. These receptor sequences come from a woman aged 40 to 50 in good health and CMV-seropositive.

J is TRBJ1-1 and V is TRBV7-3; D is unresolved. Between the trimmed V and J ends, which lost 1 base and 7 bases, there was a span of 13 bases. CDR1 SGHTA and CDR2 FQGTGA come from the germline V gene. This CDR3 is built from 14 residues. The DNA of the CDR3 is TGTGCCAGCAGCTTAAATGGCCAGGCTGATGAAGCTTTCTTT. This sequence encodes CASSLNGQADEAFF.

CDR3 DNA: TGTGCCAGCAGCCCCCGACAGGGAAGCGATGAGCAGTTCTTC. It translates to CASSPRQGSDEQFF. The chain employs TRBV5-4 and TRBJ2-1, with 7 bases fitting TRBD1. Trimming cost V 4 bases and J 8 bases; bases outside gene matches: 9. CDR1 and CDR2 from the germline V gene are SGHNT and YYREEE (reference sequence). The CDR3 contains 14 residues. The full variable domain, completed using reference TRBV5-4 and TRBJ2-1, is ETGVTQSPTHLIKTRGQQVTLRCSSQSGHNTVSWYQQALGQGPQFIFQYYREEENGRGNFPPRFSGLQFPNYSSELNVNALELDDSALYLCASSPRQGSDEQFFGPGTRLTVL.

V gene TRBV4-3 combines with J gene TRBJ1-2; 10 bases are a match to TRBD1. V lost 4 bases, J lost 7 bases, and 6 bases stayed unmatched. Germline loops: CDR1 LGHNA, CDR2 YSLEER. The CDR3 totals 14 residues. This CDR3 reads CASSLRQGARGYTF. CDR3 coding DNA: TGCGCCAGCAGCCTGCGACAGGGGGCCCGTGGCTACACCTTC.

J is TRBJ2-7 and V is TRBV4-3; TRBD2 is a possible D gene (6 bases). The CDR3 sequence is 15 residues long. Germline assignment: CDR1 LGHNA and CDR2 YSLEER. The V end was cut by 0 bases, the J end by 4 bases, with 13 bases between. CDR3 in amino acids: CASSQDGGTNYEQYF. As DNA, the CDR3 is TGCGCCAGCAGCCAAGATGGGGGGACCAATTACGAGCAGTACTTC.

This clone has a handful of counts. The V gene is TRBV14, the J gene TRBJ2-1, with TRBD2 matching over 10 bases. Germline CDR1 SGHDN, CDR2 FVKESK. The CDR3 consists of 16 residues. The ends lost 7 bases at V and 8 bases at J; junction bases unmatched: 14. CDR3 DNA: TGTGCCAGCACTCCCGAGCCGGCTAGCGGGAGAGATGAGCAGTTCTTC. As protein: CASTPEPASGRDEQFF.

The rearrangement links TRBV9 to TRBJ1-2, with a weak D call TRBD1 (5 bases). Per germline, CDR1 SGDLS and CDR2 YYNGEE. The CDR3 has 14 residues. The V end lost 3 bases, the J end lost 4 bases, and 13 bases lay between the germline ends. The CDR3 sequence is CASSALDISYGYTF. Written as DNA, the CDR3 is TGTGCCAGCAGCGCCCTGGACATATCCTATGGCTACACCTTC.

This chain uses TRBV27 with TRBJ2-5; 10 bases map to TRBD1. V shed 7 bases and J 4 bases; nucleotides not matched to a gene: 18. CDR3 length: 18 residues. Germline V CDR1 and CDR2: MNHEY, SMNVEV (reference sequence). The CDR3 region is CASKPGPGDRGSVETQYF. The CDR3 nucleotides read TGTGCCAGCAAACCCGGACCAGGGGACAGGGGATCGGTAGAGACCCAGTACTTC.

This clone was detected only once. This sequence joins TRBV10-3 and TRBJ1-5, with 7 bases matching TRBD1. This CDR3 spans 15 amino acids. CDR1 ENHRY and CDR2 SYGVKD come from the germline V gene. V lost 6 bases, J lost 0 bases, and 5 bases stayed unmatched. The CDR3 sequence is CAIRAGTDSNQPQHF. The CDR3 DNA reads TGTGCCATCAGAGCCGGGACAGATAGCAATCAGCCCCAGCATTTT.

The V and J genes are TRBV19 and TRBJ1-2; D remains ambiguous. Trimming removed 6 bases from V and 1 base from J, with 6 bases in between. CDR1 LNHDA and CDR2 SQIVND come from the germline V gene (reference sequence). This CDR3 has 12 amino acids. The CDR3 loop reads CASSRFNYGYTF. CDR3 coding DNA: TGTGCCAGTAGCCGGTTTAACTATGGCTACACCTTC.

This chain links TRBV7-2 with TRBJ1-3, with TRBD1 matching over 8 bases. In germline, CDR1 is SGHTA, CDR2 FQGNSA. The CDR3 is 14 residues long. The V and J ends lost 6 bases and 1 base, in that order; junction bases with no gene match: 2. The CDR3 sequence: CASRRTGSGNTIYF. CDR3 sequence (DNA): TGTGCCAGCAGACGGACAGGGTCTGGAAACACCATATATTTT. The full variable domain, its missing parts supplied by reference TRBV7-2 and TRBJ1-3, is GAGVSQSPSNKVTEKGKDVELRCDPISGHTALYWYRQSLGQGLEFLIYFQGNSAPDKSGLPSDRFSAERTGGSVSTLTIQRTQQEDSAVYLCASRRTGSGNTIYFGEGSWLTVV.

This clone was counted only a few times. V gene TRBV5-1 combines with J gene TRBJ2-3; 12 nucleotides align to TRBD2. This CDR3 comprises 16 residues. CDR1 SGHRS and CDR2 YFSETQ come from the germline V gene. V was pared by 4 bases and J by 1 base, with 4 bases of the junction left unmatched. The CDR3 DNA sequence: TGCGCCAGCAGCCGACTAGCGGGGGTTGGCACAGATACGCAGTATTTT. The encoded protein is CASSRLAGVGTDTQYF.

V gene TRBV5-1 combines with J gene TRBJ2-2; TRBD2 aligns across 9 bases. J lost 8 bases, V lost 2 bases, and 4 bases had no gene match. From germline, CDR1 is SGHRS and CDR2 YFSETQ. The CDR3 is made up of 14 amino acids. The chain's CDR3 is CASSLSSGNGELFF. The CDR3 DNA reads TGCGCCAGCAGCTTATCTAGCGGGAATGGGGAGCTGTTTTTT.

The rearrangement links TRBV19 to TRBJ2-2, with D unresolved. The CDR3 is 15 amino acids. Trimming pared 3 bases from V and 1 base from J, leaving 9 bases between. Germline lookup yields CDR1 LNHDA and CDR2 SQIVND (reference sequence). This CDR3 is CASSIGDVNTGELFF. The CDR3 DNA follows: TGTGCCAGTAGTATTGGAGACGTGAACACCGGGGAGCTGTTTTTT.

The rearrangement links TRBV2 to TRBJ1-2; D is possibly TRBD1 (5 bases). The CDR3 is 14 residues long. Germline V gene lookup returns CDR1 SNHLY and CDR2 FYNNEI. Between the trimmed V and J ends, which lost 4 bases and 4 bases, there was a span of 13 bases. The CDR3 region has the DNA TGTGCCAGCAGTGTTGACAGCCTCACCTATGGCTACACCTTC. Translation gives CASSVDSLTYGYTF.

The chain joins TRBV19 to TRBJ2-1, with 9 bases lining up with TRBD1. The V and J ends lost 3 bases and 8 bases, in that order; junction bases with no gene match: 8. This CDR3 is built from 15 residues. Germline-derived CDR1 and CDR2 are LNHDA and SQIVND (reference sequence). As DNA, the CDR3 is TGTGCCAGTAGTATCGAGGGACAGGGTTTTGATGAGCAGTTCTTC. Its protein product is CASSIEGQGFDEQFF. Looking up the rest from reference TRBV19 and TRBJ2-1 gives the full variable domain: DGGITQSPKYLFRKEGQNVTLSCEQNLNHDAMYWYRQDPGQGLRLIYYSQIVNDFQKGDIAEGYSVSREKKESFPLTVTSAQKNPTAFYLCASSIEGQGFDEQFFGPGTRLTVL.

The chain employs TRBV6-1 and TRBJ2-1, with 10 bases identical to TRBD1. Looked up from germline, CDR1 is MNHNS and CDR2 is SASEGT. The junction had 12 bases not matched to a gene; V was cut back by 3 bases and J by 4 bases. CDR3 length: 18 residues. The CDR3 sequence: CASSELRQGAGSYNEQFF. In DNA, the CDR3 is TGTGCCAGCAGTGAGCTTCGACAGGGGGCAGGGTCGTACAATGAGCAGTTCTTC.

The rearrangement joins TRBV20-1 to TRBJ2-3; 7 nucleotides match TRBD2. The CDR3 contains 11 residues. The germline V gene encodes CDR1 DFQATT and CDR2 SNEGSKA (reference sequence). The V gene end was trimmed by 7 bases and the J gene end by 7 bases; junction bases not matched to a gene: 5. The CDR3 loop reads CSGGGGHTQYF. Written as DNA, the CDR3 is TGCAGTGGCGGGGGTGGACATACGCAGTATTTT.

J is TRBJ1-6 and V is TRBV7-9; no clear D gene. Germline assignment: CDR1 SEHNR and CDR2 FQNEAQ (reference sequence). Trimming stripped 3 bases from V and 12 bases from J, with 9 bases between. This CDR3 is built from 12 residues. The CDR3 DNA follows: TGTGCCAGCAGCTTGATGGCAGGACCCCTCCACTTT. Translation gives CASSLMAGPLHF.

This rearrangement joins TRBV7-3 to TRBJ2-7, with TRBD1 identical over 7 bases. Germline lookup yields CDR1 SGHTA and CDR2 FQGTGA. V dropped 0 bases and J dropped 1; count of bases not matched to a gene: 3. The CDR3 extends over 15 amino acids. Here the CDR3 reads CASSLTGGPSYEQYF. The CDR3 coding sequence is TGTGCCAGCAGCTTAACAGGGGGCCCTTCCTACGAGCAGTACTTC.

The V call is TRBV28, the J call TRBJ1-4; 10 bases match TRBD1. The trim removed 5 bases at V and 7 bases at J, leaving 7 bases unmatched. The CDR3 has 15 residues. CDR1 is MDHEN, CDR2 SYDVKM, per germline. In DNA, the CDR3 is TGTGCCAGCAGTGCCCAGACAGGGGGCAGTGAAAAACTGTTTTTT. Amino acid sequence: CASSAQTGGSEKLFF. Using reference TRBV28 and TRBJ1-4 for the parts outside the CDR3, the full variable domain is DVKVTQSSRYLVKRTGEKVFLECVQDMDHENMFWYRQDPGLGLRLIYFSYDVKMKEKGDIPEGYSVSREKKERFSLILESASTNQTSMYLCASSAQTGGSEKLFFGSGTQLSVL.

This clone was detected only once. V and J are TRBV9 and TRBJ2-7, with TRBD2 identical over 9 bases. The junction had 5 bases not matched to a gene; V was cut back by 0 bases and J by 4 bases. Germline V lookup: CDR1 SGDLS, CDR2 YYNGEE. This CDR3 region has 15 residues. CDR3 sequence: CASSVVAGGEYEQYF. In DNA form, the CDR3 reads TGTGCCAGCAGCGTAGTGGCGGGAGGGGAGTACGAGCAGTACTTC.

V is TRBV10-3 and J is TRBJ2-2; TRBD2 matches at 8 bases. Germline V gives CDR1 ENHRY, CDR2 SYGVKD. V lost 9 bases and J lost 3; bases outside the gene matches: 6. The CDR3 covers 14 residues. CDR3 sequence (DNA): TGTGCCATTCTTCGGGAGGGCGACACCGGGGAGCTGTTTTTT. Translating gives CAILREGDTGELFF.

This rearrangement joins TRBV27 to TRBJ2-1; 8 bases are a match to TRBD2. V dropped 6 bases and J dropped 6; count of bases not matched to a gene: 7. The CDR3 loop spans 14 amino acids. CDR1 MNHEY and CDR2 SMNVEV come from the germline V gene (reference sequence). The CDR3 region has the DNA TGTGCCAGCAGAACCGACGGACTAGCCAATGAGCAGTTCTTC. This sequence encodes CASRTDGLANEQFF.

This clone appeared a single time. The V gene is TRBV6-5, the J gene TRBJ2-1; TRBD2 aligns across 7 bases. The V and J ends lost 0 bases and 8 bases, in that order; junction bases with no gene match: 7. Germline V gene data show CDR1 as MNHEY and CDR2 as SVGAGI. The CDR3 sequence is 15 residues long. The CDR3 DNA follows: TGTGCCAGCAGTTACTCAACGGGACTAATTCATGAGCAGTTCTTC. Its translation: CASSYSTGLIHEQFF.

This rearrangement joins TRBV6-5 to TRBJ2-7, with 9 bases identical to TRBD2. Germline-derived CDR1 and CDR2 are MNHEY and SVGAGI. V dropped 2 bases and J dropped 0; count of bases not matched to a gene: 5. The CDR3 spans 16 residues. The CDR3 spells CASSYTGGGASYEQYF. DNA of the CDR3: TGTGCCAGCAGTTACACTGGCGGGGGGGCCTCCTACGAGCAGTACTTC.

The rearrangement links TRBV7-2 to TRBJ1-1, with 8 nucleotides matching TRBD1. Losses at the gene ends were 2 bases for V and 1 base for J; bases not matched to a gene: 0. CDR1 and CDR2 (germline): SGHTA, FQGNSA. The CDR3 sequence is 14 residues long. Written as DNA, the CDR3 is TGTGCCAGCAGCTTACAGGGGGCGAACACTGAAGCTTTCTTT. It codes for CASSLQGANTEAFF.

V gene TRBV5-5 combines with J gene TRBJ2-7; a weak D match, TRBD1 (6 bases). V dropped 5 bases and J dropped 2 bases, with 17 bases sitting between them. Germline CDR1 and CDR2: SGHKS and YYEKEE (reference sequence). This CDR3 is built from 15 residues. The CDR3 sequence is CASRPPGTLAYEQYF. The CDR3 coding sequence is TGTGCCAGCAGACCCCCCGGGACACTTGCCTACGAGCAGTACTTC.

The chain uses TRBV2 and TRBJ1-1; 7 nucleotides match TRBD1. This CDR3 has 13 amino acids. Germline-derived CDR1 and CDR2 are SNHLY and FYNNEI. Trimming took 4 bases from V and 3 from J; bases not matched to a gene: 2. The CDR3 spells CASSGQGHTEAFF. The CDR3 nucleotides are TGTGCCAGCAGTGGACAGGGTCACACTGAAGCTTTCTTT.

The rearrangement links TRBV6-5 to TRBJ1-6; D gene ambiguous. Germline-derived CDR1 and CDR2 are MNHEY and SVGAGI. The CDR3 covers 16 residues. The V end lost 2 bases, the J end lost 6 bases, and 14 bases lay between the germline ends. This CDR3 is CASSYQSIPGNSPLHF. As DNA, the CDR3 is TGTGCCAGCAGTTACCAGTCCATCCCGGGTAATTCACCCCTCCACTTT.

The genes are TRBV7-2 and TRBJ2-1; 8 bases map to TRBD1. The CDR3 loop spans 15 amino acids. The germline V gene encodes CDR1 SGHTA and CDR2 FQGNSA. V lost 3 bases and J lost 4; bases outside the gene matches: 5. The CDR3 region is CASSFMTGEYNEQFF. Written as DNA, the CDR3 is TGTGCCAGCAGCTTTATGACAGGGGAATACAATGAGCAGTTCTTC.